These 7 T cell receptor beta chains were sequenced from one sample in a study of cytomegalovirus exposure and HLA in healthy donors. The PCR was carried out with 60 Vbeta primers and 13 Jbeta primers. Profiled with immunoSEQ multiplex PCR; TCRdb holds only in-frame clones, not every one. The sample holds 250,000 or so clones, around 90% seen once. The sequenced sample was PBMCs. Source of these receptors: a girl aged 2 to 10 in good health and CMV-seronegative.

This rearrangement joins TRBV6-5 to TRBJ1-2; D remains unclear. This CDR3 comprises 13 residues. Germline V gene lookup returns CDR1 MNHEY and CDR2 SVGAGI. Trimming removed 5 bases from V and 7 bases from J, with 14 bases in between. CDR3 residues: CASSLDVAGGYTF. CDR3 in DNA: TGTGCCAGCAGTCTGGACGTAGCGGGTGGCTACACCTTC.

The rearrangement links TRBV27 to TRBJ1-5, with D maybe TRBD1 (5 bases). The CDR3 runs 16 residues. From germline, CDR1 is MNHEY and CDR2 SMNVEV (reference sequence). V lost 4 bases and J lost 3, with 16 bases in between. Here the CDR3 reads CASSSSGGVINQPQHF. The CDR3 DNA sequence: TGTGCCAGCAGTTCAAGTGGGGGGGTTATCAATCAGCCCCAGCATTTT.

This sequence joins TRBV9 and TRBJ2-3, with 8 bases lining up with TRBD2. CDR3 size: 16 residues. Trimming removed 0 bases from V and 3 bases from J; junction bases left unmatched: 6. CDR1 and CDR2 from the germline V gene are SGDLS and YYNGEE. The DNA for the CDR3 is TGTGCCAGCAGCGTAGCTACGGCGGGGGGTACAGATACGCAGTATTTT. Translating it yields CASSVATAGGTDTQYF.

The chain combines TRBV10-1 with TRBJ1-6, with 9 positions matching TRBD1. With 8 bases clipped from V and 9 bases from J, the junction kept 5 bases outside the gene matches. The CDR3 consists of 13 residues. The germline CDR1 and CDR2 sequences are WNHNN and SYGVQD (reference sequence). DNA for the CDR3: TGCGCCAGCTCCGGGACAGGGCCTTCACCCCTCCACTTT. Residues: CASSGTGPSPLHF.

This clone occurred once. V gene TRBV13 combines with J gene TRBJ1-2; perhaps TRBD1 as D (6 bases). The CDR3 runs 16 residues. Germline V gives CDR1 PRHDT, CDR2 FYEKMQ (reference sequence). Trimming removed 3 bases from V and 4 bases from J, with 18 bases in between. The DNA of the CDR3 is TGTGCCAGCAGCTTGGCCAGGGGAGGGTCTGCCTATGGCTACACCTTC. Translating it yields CASSLARGGSAYGYTF.

The chain links TRBV7-9 to TRBJ2-7, with D hard to call. Germline values: CDR1 SEHNR, CDR2 FQNEAQ (reference sequence). This CDR3 has 14 residues. Trimming took 2 bases from V and 2 from J, leaving 10 bases between them. The CDR3 region has the DNA TGTGCCAGCAGCTTACAATCAGAAACCTACGAGCAGTACTTC. This translates into CASSLQSETYEQYF. Full variable domain (remainder filled in from reference TRBV7-9 and TRBJ2-7): DTGVSQNPRHKITKRGQNVTFRCDPISEHNRLYWYRQTLGQGPEFLTYFQNEAQLEKSRLLSDRFSAERPKGSFSTLEIQRTEQGDSAMYLCASSLQSETYEQYFGPGTRLTVT.

The chain has TRBV7-9 and TRBJ2-5; D possibly corresponds to TRBD1 (6 bases). Trimming removed 6 bases from V and 5 bases from J, with 13 bases in between. This CDR3 is built from 13 residues. CDR1 and CDR2 (germline): SEHNR, FQNEAQ (reference sequence). The CDR3 sequence is CASRSTGMETQYF. The CDR3 DNA follows: TGTGCCAGCAGATCTACAGGGATGGAGACCCAGTACTTC.